The 3 T cell receptor beta chains presented below share a single source sample, sequenced in a study of CD8+ T cells in alopecia areata. Reverse transcription of extracted RNA yielded cDNA, which provided the sequencing template. Profiled with immunoSEQ multiplex PCR; TCRdb holds only in-frame clones, not every one. This sample has a few hundred thousand clones; approximately 47% occur once, and the top ten carry roughly 2.6%. The treatment denotes: oral pan-JAK inhibitor, 5-10 mg twice daily. Here the sequenced sample was CD4+ T cells sorted from blood, taken between weeks 36 and 40, from a patient treated with tofacitinib. The receptors originated from a human donor with alopecia areata.

The chain employs TRBV6-6 and TRBJ2-7; 9 bases are a match to TRBD2. CDR1 is MNHNY and CDR2 is SVGAGI in the germline V gene (reference sequence). V lost 2 bases, J lost 0 bases, and 5 bases stayed unmatched. The CDR3 spans 16 residues. This CDR3 is CASSYTVSGSSYEQYF. The CDR3 nucleotides are TGTGCCAGCAGTTACACTGTTAGCGGGAGCTCCTACGAGCAGTACTTC.

This rearrangement joins TRBV27 to TRBJ2-1; a weak D match, TRBD2 (6 bases). Trimming removed 5 bases from V and 6 bases from J, with 8 bases in between. The CDR3 totals 12 residues. CDR1 MNHEY and CDR2 SMNVEV come from the germline V gene (reference sequence). CDR3 in amino acids: CASSRAGNEQFF. CDR3 nucleotide sequence: TGTGCCAGCAGTCGAGCGGGCAATGAGCAGTTCTTC.

In its sample, this clone was seen a few times. The rearrangement joins TRBV7-6 to TRBJ2-7; D is unclear. The CDR3 totals 14 residues. Trimming took 3 bases from V and 7 from J, leaving 16 bases between them. Germline V gene sequence: CDR1 SGHVS, CDR2 FNYEAQ. The CDR3 region is CASSLTPSGLEQYF. CDR3 DNA: TGTGCCAGCAGCTTGACCCCGTCGGGTCTGGAGCAGTACTTC.